These 7 T cell receptor beta chains were all obtained from the same sample, sequenced in a study of cytomegalovirus exposure and HLA in healthy donors. Amplification used 60 Vbeta primers and 13 Jbeta primers. Assay used: immunoSEQ multiplex PCR; TCRdb lists only in-frame clones, some missing. The repertoire has approximately 220,000 clones, about three quarters of them found once; the top ten carry about 2%. Sequenced input: PBMCs. The receptors were gathered from a male donor in good health and CMV-seronegative.

This clone was found once. V gene TRBV9 combines with J gene TRBJ1-4, with TRBD1 matching 7 bases. CDR3 length: 14 amino acids. Germline lookup yields CDR1 SGDLS and CDR2 YYNGEE. After removal of 0 bases from V and 7 bases from J, the junction contained 3 bases not matched to a gene. The CDR3 DNA reads TGTGCCAGCAGCGTAGGACAGGGCGTTGAAAAACTGTTTTTT. Residues: CASSVGQGVEKLFF.

This clone was observed a single time. This chain joins TRBV7-6 and TRBJ2-5; the D gene is possibly TRBD2 (5 bases). The CDR3 contains 16 residues. V was clipped by 0 bases and J by 5 bases, with 16 bases between them. Germline V lookup: CDR1 SGHVS, CDR2 FNYEAQ. This CDR3 is CASSLARSGGVETQYF. For the CDR3, the DNA is TGTGCCAGCAGCTTAGCCCGCTCCGGAGGCGTGGAGACCCAGTACTTC.

This clone is a singleton in its sample. This chain joins TRBV28 and TRBJ1-1; D remains unclear. This CDR3 has 13 amino acids. Germline loops: CDR1 MDHEN, CDR2 SYDVKM. Trimming pared 3 bases from V and 13 bases from J, leaving 18 bases between. This chain's CDR3 is CASSFVEGDIDFF. Written as DNA, the CDR3 is TGTGCCAGCAGTTTTGTAGAGGGCGATATTGATTTCTTT.

The chain combines TRBV20-1 with TRBJ2-5; no clear D. The V gene lost 6 bases and the J gene lost 5 bases, with 10 bases spanning the gap. The CDR3 has 11 amino acids. The germline gives CDR1 DFQATT, CDR2 SNEGSKA (reference sequence). The CDR3 is CSAWALETQYF. The CDR3 DNA reads TGCAGTGCATGGGCCCTGGAGACCCAGTACTTC.

The rearrangement uses TRBV28 and TRBJ1-6; D is unclear. This CDR3 is 13 amino acids long. V lost 8 bases, J lost 0 bases, and 5 bases lay in between. Looked up from germline, CDR1 is MDHEN and CDR2 is SYDVKM. CDR3 in amino acids: CASLSSYNSPLHF. The CDR3 DNA follows: TGTGCCAGCCTAAGCTCCTATAATTCACCCCTCCACTTT.

This clone showed up just once. The chain couples TRBV9 to TRBJ1-1; TRBD1 agrees at 10 bases. V trimming: 4 bases; J trimming: 2 bases; junction bases outside the gene matches: 2. The CDR3 is 14 residues long. The germline V gene encodes CDR1 SGDLS and CDR2 YYNGEE. The CDR3 sequence is CASSKTGGNTEAFF. The CDR3, as DNA: TGTGCCAGCAGCAAGACAGGGGGCAACACTGAAGCTTTCTTT. Variable domain in full (rest from reference TRBV9 and TRBJ1-1): DSGVTQTPKHLITATGQRVTLRCSPRSGDLSVYWYQQSLDQGLQFLIQYYNGEERAKGNILERFSAQQFPDLHSELNLSSLELGDSALYFCASSKTGGNTEAFFGQGTRLTVV.

The J gene is TRBJ2-4, the V gene TRBV6-6; 8 nucleotides line up with TRBD2. CDR3 length: 16 residues. The J segment lost 0 bases and the V segment lost 7 bases, leaving 8 bases of the junction unmatched. The germline V gene has CDR1 MNHNY and CDR2 SVGAGI (reference sequence). CDR3 region: CASNPGGTLAKNIQYF. DNA for the CDR3: TGTGCCAGCAACCCGGGGGGGACCTTAGCCAAAAACATTCAGTACTTC.